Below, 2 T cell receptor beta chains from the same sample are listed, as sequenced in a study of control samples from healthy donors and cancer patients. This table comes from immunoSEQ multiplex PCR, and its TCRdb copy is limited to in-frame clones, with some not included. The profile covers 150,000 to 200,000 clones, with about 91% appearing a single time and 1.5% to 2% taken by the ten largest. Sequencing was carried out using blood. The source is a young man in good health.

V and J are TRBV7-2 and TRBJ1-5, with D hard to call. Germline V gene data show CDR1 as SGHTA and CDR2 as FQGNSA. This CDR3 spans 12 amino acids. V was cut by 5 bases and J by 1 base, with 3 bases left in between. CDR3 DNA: TGTGCCAGCAGCGTGAGCAATCAGCCCCAGCATTTT. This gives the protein CASSVSNQPQHF.

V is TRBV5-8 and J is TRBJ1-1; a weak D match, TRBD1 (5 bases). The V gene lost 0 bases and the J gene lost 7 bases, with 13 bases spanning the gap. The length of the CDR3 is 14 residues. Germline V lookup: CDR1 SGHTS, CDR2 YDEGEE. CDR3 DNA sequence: TGTGCCAGCAGCTTGGGGAGCTTGAGGGGTGAAGCTTTCTTT. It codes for CASSLGSLRGEAFF.